The 14 T cell receptor beta chains below were found in one sample sequenced in a study of T cell responses to AZD1222 COVID-19 vaccine. The assay was immunoSEQ multiplex PCR, and TCRdb's table has in-frame clones only and misses some. The table lists about 160,000 clones, approximately 90% of them singletons. The sequenced sample was peripheral blood, obtained 28 days after the second AZD1222 dose. The origin of the receptors is an adult who received the AZD1222 COVID-19 vaccine.

The chain employs TRBV2 and TRBJ2-2; 12 positions match TRBD2. CDR3 length: 15 amino acids. Germline assignment: CDR1 SNHLY and CDR2 FYNNEI. With 5 bases clipped from V and 5 bases from J, the junction kept 3 bases outside the gene matches. CDR3 protein: CASSTGLAGTGELFF. CDR3 nucleotides: TGTGCCAGCAGTACGGGACTAGCGGGTACCGGGGAGCTGTTTTTT.

This clone has ten or more counts. The V and J genes are TRBV30 and TRBJ1-2, with 7 nucleotides matching TRBD1. Germline-derived CDR1 and CDR2 are GTSNPN and SVGIG (reference sequence). This CDR3 is built from 14 residues. V lost 2 bases, J lost 4 bases, and 7 bases stayed unmatched. This chain's CDR3 is CAWSTSGQPYGYTF. The CDR3 bases are TGTGCCTGGAGTACCTCGGGACAGCCCTATGGCTACACCTTC.

The rearrangement links TRBV9 to TRBJ1-1; D perhaps matches TRBD1 (5 bases). The V gene lost 0 bases and the J gene lost 4 bases, with 10 bases spanning the gap. The CDR3 spans 14 residues. From germline, CDR1 is SGDLS and CDR2 YYNGEE. The CDR3 spells CASSVDRRGTEAFF. The CDR3 DNA reads as TGTGCCAGCAGCGTAGACCGGAGGGGCACTGAAGCTTTCTTT.

This chain joins TRBV19 and TRBJ2-6; D could derive from TRBD1 or TRBD2 (5 bases each). The CDR3 is 16 residues long. Trimming took 5 bases from V and 0 from J, leaving 11 bases between them. Germline V gene lookup returns CDR1 LNHDA and CDR2 SQIVND (reference sequence). In nucleotides, the CDR3 is TGTGCCAGTAGTCGGGACGGAGGCTCTGGGGCCAACGTCCTGACTTTC. Translating it yields CASSRDGGSGANVLTF.

The rearrangement joins TRBV14 to TRBJ1-3; 10 bases match TRBD1. CDR3 length: 20 residues. CDR1 and CDR2 (germline): SGHDN, FVKESK. V shed 2 bases, J shed 0 bases, and the junction held 13 bases outside the gene matches. In nucleotides, the CDR3 is TGTGCCAGCAGCCAACCTGTCCCGGGACAGGGGTCCAGCTCTGGAAACACCATATATTTT. Amino acids: CASSQPVPGQGSSSGNTIYF.

This chain connects TRBV27 to TRBJ2-7; no firm D call. Trimming stripped 0 bases from V and 3 bases from J, with 9 bases between. Germline V CDR1 and CDR2: MNHEY, SMNVEV (reference sequence). The CDR3 is 14 residues long. CDR3 nucleotides: TGTGCCAGCAGTTTATCGAACCCCCTCTACGAGCAGTACTTC. It yields the protein CASSLSNPLYEQYF.

The chain uses TRBV21-1 and TRBJ1-3. TRBV21-1 is a known pseudogene. CDR3 length equals 14 residues. CDR3 bases: TGTGCCAGCACGGAGGCGGGGGGTGGAAACACCATATATTTT. Protein: CASTEAGGGNTIYF.

The chain carries TRBV6-1 and TRBJ1-1, with 9 bases matching TRBD1. Trimming removed 0 bases from V and 4 bases from J; junction bases left unmatched: 6. Germline V gene sequence: CDR1 MNHNS, CDR2 SASEGT. This CDR3 is 16 amino acids long. CDR3: CASSEAWGQGGTEAFF. In DNA, the CDR3 is TGTGCCAGCAGTGAAGCCTGGGGACAGGGAGGCACTGAAGCTTTCTTT.

V is TRBV4-1 and J is TRBJ1-2; D gene unclear. Germline V gene sequence: CDR1 MGHRA, CDR2 YSYEKL. This CDR3 has 14 residues. The V and J ends lost 4 bases and 0 bases respectively, with 9 bases between them. In nucleotides, the CDR3 is TGCGCCAGCAGCCTTGGACCAGCTAACTATGGCTACACCTTC. Translated: CASSLGPANYGYTF.

The chain combines TRBV7-8 with TRBJ2-5; 11 bases fit TRBD2. The germline CDR1 and CDR2 sequences are SGHVS and FQNEAQ. The CDR3 sequence is 17 residues long. After removal of 2 bases from V and 3 bases from J, the junction contained 8 bases not matched to a gene. The CDR3 spells CASSLPRLAGSKETQYF. The CDR3 bases are TGTGCCAGCAGCTTACCAAGACTAGCGGGATCGAAAGAGACCCAGTACTTC.

The rearrangement uses TRBV29-1 and TRBJ1-2; unclear D gene. Germline CDR1 is SQVTM and CDR2 is ANQGSEA. This CDR3 has 14 amino acids. V lost 1 base to trimming and J lost 7 bases, with 16 bases between them. CDR3 nucleotides: TGCAGCGTTGAAGTTCCAGGTTCACCCTTTGGCTACACCTTC. This gives the protein CSVEVPGSPFGYTF.

The CDR3 DNA follows: TGTGCCACTCCGGGACAGATTAACACCGGGGAGCTGTTTTTT. It specifies CATPGQINTGELFF. This chain links TRBV13 with TRBJ2-2, with 7 bases fitting TRBD1. The germline V gene encodes CDR1 PRHDT and CDR2 FYEKMQ (reference sequence). The CDR3 runs to 14 residues. V lost 10 bases, J lost 2 bases, and 7 bases stayed unmatched.

The chain recombines TRBV4-2 with TRBJ2-2; D remains unclear. Trimming pared 1 base from V and 8 bases from J, leaving 8 bases between. The CDR3 is 13 residues long. The germline gives CDR1 LGHNA, CDR2 YNFKEQ. CDR3 loop: CASSQVESGELFF. The CDR3 DNA reads TGTGCCAGCAGCCAAGTTGAGTCGGGGGAGCTGTTTTTT.

The chain uses TRBV2 and TRBJ1-1, with D possibly being TRBD1 (5 bases). Germline values: CDR1 SNHLY, CDR2 FYNNEI. V was cut by 7 bases and J by 4 bases, with 13 bases left in between. The CDR3 has 13 amino acids. CDR3 amino acids: CASKQGRSTEAFF. Here the CDR3 DNA reads TGTGCCAGCAAGCAGGGTCGGAGCACTGAAGCTTTCTTT.